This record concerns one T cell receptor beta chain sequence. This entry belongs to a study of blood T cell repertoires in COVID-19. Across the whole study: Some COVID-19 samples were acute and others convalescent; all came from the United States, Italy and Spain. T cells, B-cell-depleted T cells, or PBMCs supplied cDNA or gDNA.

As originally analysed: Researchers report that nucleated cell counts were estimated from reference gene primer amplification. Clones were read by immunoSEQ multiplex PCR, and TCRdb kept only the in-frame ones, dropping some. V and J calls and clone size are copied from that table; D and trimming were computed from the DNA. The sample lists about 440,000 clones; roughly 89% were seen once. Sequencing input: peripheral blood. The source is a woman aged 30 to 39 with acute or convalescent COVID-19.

The CDR3: CASSGGAGIKEQFF. DNA for the CDR3: TGTGCCAGCAGCGGGGGGGCCGGGATTAAGGAGCAGTTCTTC. V and J are TRBV19 and TRBJ2-1; 10 nucleotides align to TRBD2. The CDR3 is made up of 14 amino acids. Looked up from germline, CDR1 is LNHDA and CDR2 is SQIVND (reference sequence). V shed 9 bases, J shed 10 bases, and the junction held 12 bases outside the gene matches.